This T cell receptor (beta chain) was profiled in a study of patients with pleural tuberculosis. At least ten counts were recorded for this clonotype. This may stem from a read error, because a much larger clone lies one nucleotide away. TCRdb reanalysed the reads using MiXCR and keeps one entry per CDR3 protein. The sample includes almost 30,000 distinct CDR3 sequences, about a sixth of them seen just once. V was clipped by 4 bases and J by 3 bases, with 9 bases between them. Per germline, CDR1 ENHRY and CDR2 SYGVKD. The CDR3 runs 13 residues. The rearrangement links TRBV10-3 to TRBJ1-1; D not certain. Input material: peripheral blood. The receptor's source is a human donor with pleural tuberculosis. The CDR3 DNA follows: TGTGCCATCAGTGGGGAATTGGACACTGAAGCTTTCTTT. Translation gives CAISGELDTEAFF.